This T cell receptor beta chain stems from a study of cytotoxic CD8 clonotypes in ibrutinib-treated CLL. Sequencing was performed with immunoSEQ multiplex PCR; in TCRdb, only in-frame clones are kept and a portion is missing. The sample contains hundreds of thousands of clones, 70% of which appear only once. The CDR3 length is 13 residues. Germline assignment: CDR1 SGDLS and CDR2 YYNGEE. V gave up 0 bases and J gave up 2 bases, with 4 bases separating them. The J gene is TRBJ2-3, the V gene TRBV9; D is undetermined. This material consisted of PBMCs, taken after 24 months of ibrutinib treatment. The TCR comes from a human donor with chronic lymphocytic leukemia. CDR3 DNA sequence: TGTGCCAGCAGCGTAGTCTACACAGATACGCAGTATTTT. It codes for CASSVVYTDTQYF.